This entry is about one T cell receptor beta chain. V lost 0 bases and J lost 1, with 10 bases in between. Germline V CDR1 and CDR2: LNHDA, SQIVND (reference sequence). The length of the CDR3 is 16 residues. The sample belongs to a study of human T cells and chemical hapten exposure. In the original processing: Per sample, the median was around 96,000 TCRs, with values from 23,224 to 690,600. TCRdb analysed the RACE reads with MiXCR anew, one entry per CDR3 protein. The V and J calls were not made by the authors but by TCRdb's processing. The sample lists roughly 80,000 distinct CDR3 sequences, 8.5% to 10% occurring once. As for time point: healthy volunteer bleed at 6 weeks. RNA extraction used unfractionated whole blood as the source of total RNA.

This TCR was recovered from a female donor in good health. Some clones in this sample may be carry-over from other donors' samples. The chain carries TRBV19 and TRBJ1-5, with D tentatively TRBD1 (5 bases). The sequenced sample was whole blood. This CDR3 is CASSIDRGRSNQPQHF. CDR3 nucleotide sequence: TGTGCCAGTAGTATAGATCGGGGCAGGAGCAATCAGCCCCAGCATTTT.